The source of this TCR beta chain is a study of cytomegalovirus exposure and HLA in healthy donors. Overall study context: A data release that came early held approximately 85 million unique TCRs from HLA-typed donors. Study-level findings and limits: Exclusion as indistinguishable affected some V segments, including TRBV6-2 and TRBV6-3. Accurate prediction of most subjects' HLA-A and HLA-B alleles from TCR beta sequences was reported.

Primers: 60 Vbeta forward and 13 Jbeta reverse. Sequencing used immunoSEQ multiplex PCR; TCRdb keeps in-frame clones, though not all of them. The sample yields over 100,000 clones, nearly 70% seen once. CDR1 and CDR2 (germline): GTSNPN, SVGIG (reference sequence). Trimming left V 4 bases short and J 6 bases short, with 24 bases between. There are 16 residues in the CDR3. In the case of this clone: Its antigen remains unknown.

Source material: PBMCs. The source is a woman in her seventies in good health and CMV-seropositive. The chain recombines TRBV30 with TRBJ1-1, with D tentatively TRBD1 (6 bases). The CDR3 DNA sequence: TGTGCCTGGACGAACAGGGAAACAAGGCGTCTCGCTGAAGCTTTCTTT. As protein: CAWTNRETRRLAEAFF.